This entry describes one TCR beta chain. The antigen is not known. Sequencing ends 3 residues short of the CDR3 end; the germline J gene provides the rest. This sample is part of a study of T cells in women clearing cervical HPV infection. In the study overall: HLA type stays a possible confounder, typing being limited. Regarding the study as a whole: Richness differences could reflect unmeasured T-cell content per sample. A classifier using richness and V gene abundances reached an AUC of under 0.9.

Libraries were prepared by immunoSEQ multiplex PCR; TCRdb keeps only in-frame clonotypes and omits some of them. The sample includes some 37,000 clones. Germline assignment: CDR1 LNHDA and CDR2 SQIVND (reference sequence). The CDR3 totals 14 residues. The TCR sequence derives from a woman aged 18 to 75 with a cervical HPV16 infection that either progressed to CIN3+ or cleared (not recorded which). The sample was blood buffy coat. The rearrangement joins TRBV19 to TRBJ1-2, with 7 bases matching TRBD1. The CDR3 region is CASSIPGQSYDYTF. The DNA read from the CDR3 is TGTGCCAGTAGTATACCGGGACAGTCATACGAC.